The 2 T cell receptor beta chains listed next were all sequenced from one sample in a study of blood T cells in healthy people across ages. Then a second PCR, running about 7 to 11 cycles, was carried out with a sample-barcoded 5' primer and a J-beta primer mix. Each CDR3 protein is one row after TCRdb ran MiXCR on the 5' RACE reads. This sample has about a million distinct CDR3 sequences, with approximately 49% found just once. Source material: blood. The receptors were gathered from a man younger than 45 in good health.

With regard to this clonotype: One junction end disagrees with the germline gene, perhaps due to a read error. The chain is built from TRBV3-1 and TRBJ2-1; D is possibly TRBD2 (5 bases). This CDR3 contains 17 residues. Germline values: CDR1 LGHDT, CDR2 YNNKEL (reference sequence). In DNA form, the CDR3 reads TGTACCAGCAGCCGAGGATACGGACGGGAACTTTACAATGAGCAGTTCTTC. This codes for CTSSRGYGRELYNEQFF.

This rearrangement joins TRBV30 to TRBJ2-7, with 8 bases matching TRBD2. In germline, CDR1 is GTSNPN, CDR2 SVGIG (reference sequence). This CDR3 comprises 14 residues. V shed 2 bases, J shed 7 bases, and the junction held 10 bases outside the gene matches. The CDR3 DNA follows: TGTGCCTGGAGTATAGCGGGGTTGGACAATGAGCAGTACTTC. Translation: CAWSIAGLDNEQYF.